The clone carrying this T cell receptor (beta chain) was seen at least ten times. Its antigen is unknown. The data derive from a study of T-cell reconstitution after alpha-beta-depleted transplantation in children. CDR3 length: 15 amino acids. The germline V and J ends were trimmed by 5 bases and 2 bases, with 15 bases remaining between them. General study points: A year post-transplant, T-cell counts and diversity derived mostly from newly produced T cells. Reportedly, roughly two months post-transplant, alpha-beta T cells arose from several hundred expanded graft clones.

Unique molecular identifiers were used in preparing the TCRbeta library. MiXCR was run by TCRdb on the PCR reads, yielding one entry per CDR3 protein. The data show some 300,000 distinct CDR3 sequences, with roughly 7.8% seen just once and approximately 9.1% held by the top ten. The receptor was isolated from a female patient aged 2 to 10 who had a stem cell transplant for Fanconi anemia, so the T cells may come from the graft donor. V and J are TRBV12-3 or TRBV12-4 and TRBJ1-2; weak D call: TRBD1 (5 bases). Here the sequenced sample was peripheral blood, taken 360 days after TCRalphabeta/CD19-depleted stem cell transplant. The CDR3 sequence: CASSRWGTVNYGYTF. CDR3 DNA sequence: TGTGCCAGCAGTCGATGGGGGACGGTAAACTATGGCTACACCTTC.